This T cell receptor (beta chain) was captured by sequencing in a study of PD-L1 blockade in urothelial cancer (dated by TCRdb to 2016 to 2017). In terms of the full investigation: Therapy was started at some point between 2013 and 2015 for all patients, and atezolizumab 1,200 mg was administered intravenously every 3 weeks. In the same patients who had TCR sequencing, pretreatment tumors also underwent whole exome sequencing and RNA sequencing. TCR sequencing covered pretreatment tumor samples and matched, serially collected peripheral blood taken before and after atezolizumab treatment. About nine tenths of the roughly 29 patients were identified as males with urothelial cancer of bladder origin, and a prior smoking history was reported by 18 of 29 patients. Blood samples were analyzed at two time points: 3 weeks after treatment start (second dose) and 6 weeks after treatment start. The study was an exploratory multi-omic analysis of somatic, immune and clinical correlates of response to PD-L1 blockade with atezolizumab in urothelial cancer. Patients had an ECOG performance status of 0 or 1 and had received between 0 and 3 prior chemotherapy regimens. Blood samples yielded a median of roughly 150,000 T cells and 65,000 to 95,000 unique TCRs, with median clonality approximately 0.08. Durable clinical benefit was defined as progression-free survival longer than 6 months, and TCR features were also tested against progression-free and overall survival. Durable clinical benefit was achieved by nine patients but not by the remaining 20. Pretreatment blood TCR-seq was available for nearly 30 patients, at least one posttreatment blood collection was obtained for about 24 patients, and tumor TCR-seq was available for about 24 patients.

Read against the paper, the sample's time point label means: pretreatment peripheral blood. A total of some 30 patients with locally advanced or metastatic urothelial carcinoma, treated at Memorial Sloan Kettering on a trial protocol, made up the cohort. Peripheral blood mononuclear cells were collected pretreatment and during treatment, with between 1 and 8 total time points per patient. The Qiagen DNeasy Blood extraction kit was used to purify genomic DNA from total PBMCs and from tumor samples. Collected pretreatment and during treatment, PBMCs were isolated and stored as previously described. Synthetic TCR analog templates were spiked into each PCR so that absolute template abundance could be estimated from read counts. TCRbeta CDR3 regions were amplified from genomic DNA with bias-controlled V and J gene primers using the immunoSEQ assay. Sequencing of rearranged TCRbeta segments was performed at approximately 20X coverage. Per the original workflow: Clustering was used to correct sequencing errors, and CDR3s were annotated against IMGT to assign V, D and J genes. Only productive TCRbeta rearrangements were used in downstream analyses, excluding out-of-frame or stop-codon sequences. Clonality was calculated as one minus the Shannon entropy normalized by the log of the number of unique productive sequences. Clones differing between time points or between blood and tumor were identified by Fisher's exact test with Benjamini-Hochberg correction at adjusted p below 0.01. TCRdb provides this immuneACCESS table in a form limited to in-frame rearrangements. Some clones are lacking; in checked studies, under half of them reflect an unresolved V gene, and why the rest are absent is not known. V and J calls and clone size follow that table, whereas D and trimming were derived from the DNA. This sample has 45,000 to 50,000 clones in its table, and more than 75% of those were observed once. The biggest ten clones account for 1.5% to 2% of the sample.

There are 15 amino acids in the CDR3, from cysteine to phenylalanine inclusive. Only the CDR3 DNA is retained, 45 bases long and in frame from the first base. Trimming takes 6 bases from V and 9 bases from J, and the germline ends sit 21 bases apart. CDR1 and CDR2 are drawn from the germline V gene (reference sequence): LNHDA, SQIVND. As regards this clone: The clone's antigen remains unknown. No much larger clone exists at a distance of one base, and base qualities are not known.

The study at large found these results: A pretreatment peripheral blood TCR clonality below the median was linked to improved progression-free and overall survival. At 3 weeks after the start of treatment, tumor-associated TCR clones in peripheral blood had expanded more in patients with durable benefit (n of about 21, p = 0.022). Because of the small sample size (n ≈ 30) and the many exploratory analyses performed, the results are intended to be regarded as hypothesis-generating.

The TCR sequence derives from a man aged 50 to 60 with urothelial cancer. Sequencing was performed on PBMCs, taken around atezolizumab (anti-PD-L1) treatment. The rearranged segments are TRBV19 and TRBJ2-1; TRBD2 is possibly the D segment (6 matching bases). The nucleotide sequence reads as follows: TGTGCCAGTAGGGGAGGTTTGGGGATACAGGTTGAGCAGTTCTTC. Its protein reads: CASRGGLGIQVEQFF.